This T cell receptor beta chain emerged from a study of blood T cell repertoires in COVID-19. Overall study context: Sources were T cells, B-cell-depleted T cells, or PBMCs; the material itself was cDNA or gDNA.

This table comes from immunoSEQ multiplex PCR, and its TCRdb copy is limited to in-frame clones, with some not included. The sample consists of 300,000 to 450,000 clones, around nine tenths of them appearing once. V gave up 7 bases and J gave up 1 base, with 11 bases separating them. The CDR3 spans 14 residues. Germline CDR1 and CDR2: SNHLY and FYNNEI. The receptor's source is a young woman who had recovered from COVID-19. The chain is built from TRBV2 and TRBJ1-5; D is unresolved. The sample taken for sequencing was PBMCs or T cells enriched from blood (not recorded which). The CDR3 region is CASTGGLSNQPQHF. The CDR3 region has the DNA TGTGCCAGCACTGGAGGTTTGAGCAATCAGCCCCAGCATTTT.